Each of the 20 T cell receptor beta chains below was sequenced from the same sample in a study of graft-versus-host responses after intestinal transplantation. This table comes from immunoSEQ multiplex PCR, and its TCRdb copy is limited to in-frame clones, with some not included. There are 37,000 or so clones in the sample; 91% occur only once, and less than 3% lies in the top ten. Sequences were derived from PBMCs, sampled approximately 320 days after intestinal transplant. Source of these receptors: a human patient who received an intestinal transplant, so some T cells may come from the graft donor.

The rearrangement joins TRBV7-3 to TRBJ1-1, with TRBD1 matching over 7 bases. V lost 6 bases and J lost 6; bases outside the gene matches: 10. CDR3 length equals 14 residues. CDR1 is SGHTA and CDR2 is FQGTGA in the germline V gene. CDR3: CASSRTTGVAEAFF. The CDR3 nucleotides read TGTGCCAGCAGTCGTACCACAGGGGTGGCTGAAGCTTTCTTT. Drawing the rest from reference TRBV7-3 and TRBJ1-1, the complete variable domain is GAGVSQTPSNKVTEKGKYVELRCDPISGHTALYWYRQSLGQGPEFLIYFQGTGAADDSGLPNDRFFAVRPEGSVSTLKIQRTERGDSAVYLCASSRTTGVAEAFFGQGTRLTVV.

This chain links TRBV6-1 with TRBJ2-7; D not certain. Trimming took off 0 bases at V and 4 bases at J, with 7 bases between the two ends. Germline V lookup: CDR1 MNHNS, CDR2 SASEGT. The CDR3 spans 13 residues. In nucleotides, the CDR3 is TGTGCCAGCAGTGAAGCCCCCAAATACGAGCAGTACTTC. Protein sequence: CASSEAPKYEQYF.

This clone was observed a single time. The CDR3, as DNA: TGTGCCAGCAGTACGACGGGACAGAGCAATCAGCCCCAGCATTTT. It translates to CASSTTGQSNQPQHF. J is TRBJ1-5 and V is TRBV6-5; 7 nucleotides line up with TRBD1. Looked up from germline, CDR1 is MNHEY and CDR2 is SVGAGI. The CDR3 has 15 amino acids. Trimming removed 5 bases from V and 1 base from J; junction bases left unmatched: 5.

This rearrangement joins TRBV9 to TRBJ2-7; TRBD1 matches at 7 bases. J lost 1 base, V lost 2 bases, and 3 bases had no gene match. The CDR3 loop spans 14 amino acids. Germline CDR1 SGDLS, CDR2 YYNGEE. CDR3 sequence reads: CASSVTGSSYEQYF. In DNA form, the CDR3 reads TGTGCCAGCAGCGTGACAGGGTCTTCCTACGAGCAGTACTTC.

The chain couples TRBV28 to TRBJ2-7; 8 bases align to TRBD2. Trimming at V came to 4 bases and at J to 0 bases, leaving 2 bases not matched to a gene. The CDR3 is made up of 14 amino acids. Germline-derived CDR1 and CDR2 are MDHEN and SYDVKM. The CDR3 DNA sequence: TGTGCCAGCAGTTCGGGGGGGAGCTCCTACGAGCAGTACTTC. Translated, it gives CASSSGGSSYEQYF.

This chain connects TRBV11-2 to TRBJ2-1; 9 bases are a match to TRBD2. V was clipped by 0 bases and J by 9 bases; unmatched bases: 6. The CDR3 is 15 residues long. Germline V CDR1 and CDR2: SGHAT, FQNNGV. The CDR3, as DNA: TGTGCCAGCAGCTTAGACGGCGGGGGGGGGCGTGAGCAGTTCTTC. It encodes CASSLDGGGGREQFF.

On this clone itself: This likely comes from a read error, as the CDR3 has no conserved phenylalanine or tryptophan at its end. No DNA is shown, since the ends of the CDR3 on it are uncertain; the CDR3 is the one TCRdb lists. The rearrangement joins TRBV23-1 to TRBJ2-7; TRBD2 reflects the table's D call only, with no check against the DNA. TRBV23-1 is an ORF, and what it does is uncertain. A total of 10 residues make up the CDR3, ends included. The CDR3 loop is CASNPGLDLL.

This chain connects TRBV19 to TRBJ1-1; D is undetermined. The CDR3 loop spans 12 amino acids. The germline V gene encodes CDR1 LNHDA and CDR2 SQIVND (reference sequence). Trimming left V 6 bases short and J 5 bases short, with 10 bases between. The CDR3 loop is CASSRRGTEAFF. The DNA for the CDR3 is TGTGCCAGTAGCCGGAGAGGGACTGAAGCTTTCTTT. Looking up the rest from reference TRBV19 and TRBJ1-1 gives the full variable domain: DGGITQSPKYLFRKEGQNVTLSCEQNLNHDAMYWYRQDPGQGLRLIYYSQIVNDFQKGDIAEGYSVSREKKESFPLTVTSAQKNPTAFYLCASSRRGTEAFFGQGTRLTVV.

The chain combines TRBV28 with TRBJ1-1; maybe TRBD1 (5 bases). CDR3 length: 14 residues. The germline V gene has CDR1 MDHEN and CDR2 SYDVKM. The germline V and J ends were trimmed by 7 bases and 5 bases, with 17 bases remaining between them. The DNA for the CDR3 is TGTGCCAGCATCCTTGGGGGAGTTCGGACTGAAGCTTTCTTT. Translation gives CASILGGVRTEAFF. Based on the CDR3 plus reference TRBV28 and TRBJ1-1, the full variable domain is DVKVTQSSRYLVKRTGEKVFLECVQDMDHENMFWYRQDPGLGLRLIYFSYDVKMKEKGDIPEGYSVSREKKERFSLILESASTNQTSMYLCASILGGVRTEAFFGQGTRLTVV.

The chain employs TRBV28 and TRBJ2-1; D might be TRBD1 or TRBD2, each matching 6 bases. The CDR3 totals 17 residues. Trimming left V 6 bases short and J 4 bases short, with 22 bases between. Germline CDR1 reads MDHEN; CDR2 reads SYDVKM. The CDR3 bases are TGTGCCAGCAGAAGGGAGAGGGTACGGGGGCTATACAATGAGCAGTTCTTC. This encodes CASRRERVRGLYNEQFF.

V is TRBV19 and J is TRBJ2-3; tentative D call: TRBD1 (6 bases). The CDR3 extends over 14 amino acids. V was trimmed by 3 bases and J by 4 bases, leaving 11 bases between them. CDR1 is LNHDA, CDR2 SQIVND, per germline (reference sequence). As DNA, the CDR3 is TGTGCCAGTAGTATGGGGGCGAGGTCAGATACGCAGTATTTT. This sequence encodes CASSMGARSDTQYF.

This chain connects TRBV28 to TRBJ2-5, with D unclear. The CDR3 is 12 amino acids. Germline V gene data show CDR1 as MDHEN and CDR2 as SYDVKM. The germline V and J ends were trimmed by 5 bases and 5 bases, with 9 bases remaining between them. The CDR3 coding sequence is TGTGCCAGCAGTCCCGCCCGGGAGACCCAGTACTTC. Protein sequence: CASSPARETQYF.

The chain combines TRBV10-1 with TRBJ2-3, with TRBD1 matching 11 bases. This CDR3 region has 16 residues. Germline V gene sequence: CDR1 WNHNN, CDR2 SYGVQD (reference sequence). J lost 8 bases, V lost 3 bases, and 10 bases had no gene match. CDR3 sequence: CASSDPRDRGFGTQYF. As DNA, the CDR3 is TGCGCCAGCAGTGACCCCCGGGACAGGGGGTTTGGTACGCAGTATTTT.

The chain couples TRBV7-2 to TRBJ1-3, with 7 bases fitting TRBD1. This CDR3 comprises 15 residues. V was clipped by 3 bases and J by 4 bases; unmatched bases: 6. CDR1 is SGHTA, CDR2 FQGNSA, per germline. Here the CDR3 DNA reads TGTGCCAGCAGCTTTACAGGGGCTCGGGGAAACACCATATATTTT. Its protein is CASSFTGARGNTIYF. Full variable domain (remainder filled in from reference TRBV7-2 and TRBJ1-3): GAGVSQSPSNKVTEKGKDVELRCDPISGHTALYWYRQSLGQGLEFLIYFQGNSAPDKSGLPSDRFSAERTGGSVSTLTIQRTQQEDSAVYLCASSFTGARGNTIYFGEGSWLTVV.

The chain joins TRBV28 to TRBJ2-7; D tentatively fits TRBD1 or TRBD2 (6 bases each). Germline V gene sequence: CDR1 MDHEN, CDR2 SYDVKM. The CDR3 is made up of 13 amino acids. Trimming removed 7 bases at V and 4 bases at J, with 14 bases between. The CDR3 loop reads CASNMGGGYEQYF. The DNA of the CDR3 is TGTGCCAGCAATATGGGGGGCGGATACGAGCAGTACTTC. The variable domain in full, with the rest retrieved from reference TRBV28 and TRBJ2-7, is DVKVTQSSRYLVKRTGEKVFLECVQDMDHENMFWYRQDPGLGLRLIYFSYDVKMKEKGDIPEGYSVSREKKERFSLILESASTNQTSMYLCASNMGGGYEQYFGPGTRLTVT.

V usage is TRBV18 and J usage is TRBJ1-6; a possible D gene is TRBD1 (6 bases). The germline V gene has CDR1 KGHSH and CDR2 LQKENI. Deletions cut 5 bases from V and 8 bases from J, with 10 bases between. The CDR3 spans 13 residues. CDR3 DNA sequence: TGTGCCAGCTCAGAAAACAGGGATTCACCCCTCCACTTT. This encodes CASSENRDSPLHF.

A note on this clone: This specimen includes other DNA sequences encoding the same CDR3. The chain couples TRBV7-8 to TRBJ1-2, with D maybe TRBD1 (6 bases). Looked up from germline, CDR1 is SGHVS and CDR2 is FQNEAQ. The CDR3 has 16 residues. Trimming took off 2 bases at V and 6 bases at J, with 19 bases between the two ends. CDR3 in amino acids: CASSLRVGARANGYTF. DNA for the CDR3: TGTGCCAGCAGCTTAAGGGTGGGGGCTAGGGCTAATGGCTACACCTTC.

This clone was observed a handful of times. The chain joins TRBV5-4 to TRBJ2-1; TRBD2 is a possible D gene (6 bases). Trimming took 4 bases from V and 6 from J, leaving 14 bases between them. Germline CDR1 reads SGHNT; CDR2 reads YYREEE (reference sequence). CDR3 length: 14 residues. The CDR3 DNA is TGTGCCAGCAGCCCTGATAGCGGAAGCAATGAGCAGTTCTTC. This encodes CASSPDSGSNEQFF. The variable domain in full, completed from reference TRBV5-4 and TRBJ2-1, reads ETGVTQSPTHLIKTRGQQVTLRCSSQSGHNTVSWYQQALGQGPQFIFQYYREEENGRGNFPPRFSGLQFPNYSSELNVNALELDDSALYLCASSPDSGSNEQFFGPGTRLTVL.

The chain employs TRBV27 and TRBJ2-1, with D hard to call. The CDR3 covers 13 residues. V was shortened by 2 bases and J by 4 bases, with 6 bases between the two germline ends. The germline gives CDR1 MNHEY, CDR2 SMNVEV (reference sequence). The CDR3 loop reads CASSLARYNEQFF. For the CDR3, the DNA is TGTGCCAGCAGTTTAGCGCGTTACAATGAGCAGTTCTTC.

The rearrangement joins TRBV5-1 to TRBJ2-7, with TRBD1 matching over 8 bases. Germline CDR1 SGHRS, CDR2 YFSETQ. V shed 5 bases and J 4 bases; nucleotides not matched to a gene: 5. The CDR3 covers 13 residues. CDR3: CASSGDRSYEQYF. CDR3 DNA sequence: TGCGCCAGCAGTGGGGACAGGAGTTACGAGCAGTACTTC.